This T cell receptor beta chain comes out of a study of control samples from healthy donors and cancer patients. The assay was immunoSEQ multiplex PCR, and TCRdb's table has in-frame clones only and misses some. The sample records about 150,000 clones, 88% being singletons. This clone was found once. Germline CDR1 reads SGHRS; CDR2 reads YFSETQ. This CDR3 spans 11 amino acids. V was shortened by 9 bases and J by 13 bases, with 19 bases between the two germline ends. This sequence originates from a man aged 18 to 30 in good health. The chain links TRBV5-1 to TRBJ2-5; perhaps D is TRBD1 or TRBD2 (6 bases each). Sequencing used blood. CDR3 nucleotide sequence: TGCGCCAACGCGGACAGCGGGCCGGGGTACTTC. Amino acid sequence: CANADSGPGYF.